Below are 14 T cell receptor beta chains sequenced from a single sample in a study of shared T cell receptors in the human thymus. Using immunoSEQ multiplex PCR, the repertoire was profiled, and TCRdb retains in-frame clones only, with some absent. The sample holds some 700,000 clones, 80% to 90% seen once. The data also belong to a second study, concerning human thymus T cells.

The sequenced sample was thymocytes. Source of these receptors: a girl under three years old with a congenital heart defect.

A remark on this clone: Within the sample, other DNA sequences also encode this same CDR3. The CDR3 DNA is TGTGCCAGCAGTTTTAGAAACACTGAAGCTTTCTTT. Amino acids: CASSFRNTEAFF. This chain links TRBV28 with TRBJ1-1; no firm D call. The germline V gene encodes CDR1 MDHEN and CDR2 SYDVKM. This CDR3 is 12 amino acids long. V shed 3 bases and J shed 2 bases, with 4 bases lying between them.

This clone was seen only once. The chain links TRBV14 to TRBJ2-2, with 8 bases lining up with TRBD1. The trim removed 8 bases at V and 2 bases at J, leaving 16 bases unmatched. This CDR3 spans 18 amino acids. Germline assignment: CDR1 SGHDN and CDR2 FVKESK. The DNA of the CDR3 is TGTGCCAGCGCCAAGGTCCAGGGGGCACACAAAAACACCGGGGAGCTGTTTTTT. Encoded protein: CASAKVQGAHKNTGELFF.

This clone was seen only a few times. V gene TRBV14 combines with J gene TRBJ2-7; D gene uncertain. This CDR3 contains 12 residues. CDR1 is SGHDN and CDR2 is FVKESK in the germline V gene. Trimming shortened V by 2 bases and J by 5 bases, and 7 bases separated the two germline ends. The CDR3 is CASSQLKNEQYF. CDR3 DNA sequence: TGTGCCAGCAGCCAACTTAAAAACGAGCAGTACTTC.

In DNA, the CDR3 is TGTGCTAGTGGTTTGGACCGGACAGGGGCTGGGACGGACACCGGGGAGCTGTTTTTT. Its protein is CASGLDRTGAGTDTGELFF. V usage is TRBV12-5 and J usage is TRBJ2-2, with 9 positions matching TRBD1. J was trimmed by 3 bases and V by 1 base; bases with no gene match: 12. This CDR3 contains 19 residues. Per the germline V gene, CDR1 is LGHNT and CDR2 is FRNRAP.

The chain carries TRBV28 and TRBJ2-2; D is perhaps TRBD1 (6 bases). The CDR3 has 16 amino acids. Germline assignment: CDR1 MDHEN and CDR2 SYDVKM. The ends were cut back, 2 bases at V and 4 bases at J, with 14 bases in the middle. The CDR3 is CASSLKGDRFTGELFF. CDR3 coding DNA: TGTGCCAGCAGTTTAAAGGGAGACAGGTTCACCGGGGAGCTGTTTTTT.

The CDR3 coding sequence is TGTGCCACCAGCAGTTTCATTCTAAGGTCCGACCGGGACAGCCAAGGGACCTACGAGCAGTACTTC. Its protein product is CATSSFILRSDRDSQGTYEQYF. The chain links TRBV15 to TRBJ2-7; 7 bases agree with TRBD1. V shed 3 bases and J 2 bases; nucleotides not matched to a gene: 28. The CDR3 has 22 residues. Germline V gene sequence: CDR1 LNHNV, CDR2 YYDKDF (reference sequence).

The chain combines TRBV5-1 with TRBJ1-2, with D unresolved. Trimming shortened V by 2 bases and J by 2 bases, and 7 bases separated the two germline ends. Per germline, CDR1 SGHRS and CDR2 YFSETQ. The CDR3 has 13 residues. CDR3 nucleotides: TGCGCCAGCAGCTTCGGAGTAAACTATGGCTACACCTTC. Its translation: CASSFGVNYGYTF.

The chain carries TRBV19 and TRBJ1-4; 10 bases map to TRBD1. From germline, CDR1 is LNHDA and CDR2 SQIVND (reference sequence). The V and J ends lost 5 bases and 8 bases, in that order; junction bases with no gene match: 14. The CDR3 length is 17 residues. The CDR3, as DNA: TGTGCCAGTAGTTTCGGACAGGGGGTTAGAAGATGGGAAAAACTGTTTTTT. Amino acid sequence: CASSFGQGVRRWEKLFF.

The CDR3 coding sequence is TGCAGCGTTGGACGGGGAGTAGCCTACAATGAGCAGTTCTTC. Its protein is CSVGRGVAYNEQFF. This chain joins TRBV29-1 and TRBJ2-1; a weak D match, TRBD2 (5 bases). With 4 bases removed from V and 2 bases from J, the gap between germline ends came to 12 bases. The CDR3 extends over 14 amino acids. The V gene's germline CDR1 is SQVTM and CDR2 ANQGSEA.

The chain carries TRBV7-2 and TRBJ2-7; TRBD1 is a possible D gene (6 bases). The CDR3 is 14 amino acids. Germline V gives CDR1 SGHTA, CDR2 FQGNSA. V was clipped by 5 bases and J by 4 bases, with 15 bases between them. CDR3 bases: TGTGCCAGCAGCACAAGGCAGGGGTGGTACGAGCAGTACTTC. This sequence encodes CASSTRQGWYEQYF.

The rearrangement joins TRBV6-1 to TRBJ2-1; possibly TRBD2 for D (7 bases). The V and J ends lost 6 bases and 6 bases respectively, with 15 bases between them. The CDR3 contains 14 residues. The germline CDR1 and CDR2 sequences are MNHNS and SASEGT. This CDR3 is CASRQGGGPNEQFF. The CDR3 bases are TGTGCCAGCAGACAGGGAGGGGGTCCCAATGAGCAGTTCTTC.

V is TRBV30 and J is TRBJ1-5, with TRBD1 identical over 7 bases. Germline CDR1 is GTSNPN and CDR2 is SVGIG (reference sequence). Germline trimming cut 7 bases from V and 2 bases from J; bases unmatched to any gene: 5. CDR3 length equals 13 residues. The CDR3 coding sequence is TGTGCCTCACAGGGGTCCGGCAATCAGCCCCAGCATTTT. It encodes CASQGSGNQPQHF.

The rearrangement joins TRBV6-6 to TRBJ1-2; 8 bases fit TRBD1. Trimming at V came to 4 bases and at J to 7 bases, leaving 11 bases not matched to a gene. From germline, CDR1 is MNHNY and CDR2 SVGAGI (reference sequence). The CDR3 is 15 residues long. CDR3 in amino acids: CASSSRTGLRGGYTF. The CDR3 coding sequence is TGTGCCAGCAGTTCTAGGACAGGGTTAAGGGGTGGCTACACCTTC.

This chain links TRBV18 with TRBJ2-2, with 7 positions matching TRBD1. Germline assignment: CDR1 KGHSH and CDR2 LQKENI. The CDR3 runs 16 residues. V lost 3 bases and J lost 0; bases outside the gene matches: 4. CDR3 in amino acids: CASSPPGTANTGELFF. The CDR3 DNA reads TGTGCCAGCTCACCTCCTGGGACAGCGAACACCGGGGAGCTGTTTTTT. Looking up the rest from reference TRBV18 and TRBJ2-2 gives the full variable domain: NAGVMQNPRHLVRRRGQEARLRCSPMKGHSHVYWYRQLPEEGLKFMVYLQKENIIDESGMPKERFSAEFPKEGPSILRIQQVVRGDSAAYFCASSPPGTANTGELFFGEGSRLTVL.